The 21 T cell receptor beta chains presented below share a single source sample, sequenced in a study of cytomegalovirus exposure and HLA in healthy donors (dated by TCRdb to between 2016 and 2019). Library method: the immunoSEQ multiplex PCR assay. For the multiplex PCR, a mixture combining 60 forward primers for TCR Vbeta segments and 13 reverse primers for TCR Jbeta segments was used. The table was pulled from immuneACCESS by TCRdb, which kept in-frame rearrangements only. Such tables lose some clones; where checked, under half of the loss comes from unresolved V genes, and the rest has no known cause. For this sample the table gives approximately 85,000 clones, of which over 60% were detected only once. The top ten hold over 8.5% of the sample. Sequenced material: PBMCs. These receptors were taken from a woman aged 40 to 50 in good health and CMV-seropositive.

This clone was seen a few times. The CDR3 is CASSRRQNTGELFF. CDR3 coding DNA: TGTGCCAGCAGTCGGCGGCAGAACACCGGGGAGCTGTTTTTT. This sequence joins TRBV6-5 and TRBJ2-2, with unresolved D. Trimming pared 5 bases from V and 1 base from J, leaving 8 bases between. Looked up from germline, CDR1 is MNHEY and CDR2 is SVGAGI. The CDR3 consists of 14 residues.

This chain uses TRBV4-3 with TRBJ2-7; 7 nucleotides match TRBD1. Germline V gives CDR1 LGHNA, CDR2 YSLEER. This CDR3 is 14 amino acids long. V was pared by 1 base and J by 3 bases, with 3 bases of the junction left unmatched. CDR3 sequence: CASSQGQGHYEQYF. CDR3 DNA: TGCGCCAGCAGCCAAGGACAGGGACACTACGAGCAGTACTTC.

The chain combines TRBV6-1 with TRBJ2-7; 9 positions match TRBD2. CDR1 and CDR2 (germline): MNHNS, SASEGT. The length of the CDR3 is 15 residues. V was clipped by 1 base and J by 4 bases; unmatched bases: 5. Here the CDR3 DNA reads TGTGCCAGCAGTGAAGAAGCGGGAGGATCATACGAGCAGTACTTC. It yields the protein CASSEEAGGSYEQYF.

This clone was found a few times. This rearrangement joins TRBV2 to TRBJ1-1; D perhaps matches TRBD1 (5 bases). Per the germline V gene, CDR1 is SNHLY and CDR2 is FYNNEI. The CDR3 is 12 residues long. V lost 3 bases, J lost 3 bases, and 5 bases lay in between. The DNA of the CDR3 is TGTGCCAGCAGTGACAGGGACACTGAAGCTTTCTTT. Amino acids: CASSDRDTEAFF.

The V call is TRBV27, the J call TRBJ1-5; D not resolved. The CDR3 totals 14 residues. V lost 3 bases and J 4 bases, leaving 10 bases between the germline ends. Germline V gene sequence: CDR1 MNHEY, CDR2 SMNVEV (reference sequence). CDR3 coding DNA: TGTGCCAGCAGTTTCAGAGGGAAGAATCAGCCCCAGCATTTT. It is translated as CASSFRGKNQPQHF.

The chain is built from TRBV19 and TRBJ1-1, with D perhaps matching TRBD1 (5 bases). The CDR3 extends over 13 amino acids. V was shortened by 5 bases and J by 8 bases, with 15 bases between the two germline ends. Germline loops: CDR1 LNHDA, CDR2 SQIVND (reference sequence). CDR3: CASSEMGGREAFF. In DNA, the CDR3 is TGTGCCAGTAGTGAAATGGGGGGACGGGAAGCTTTCTTT.

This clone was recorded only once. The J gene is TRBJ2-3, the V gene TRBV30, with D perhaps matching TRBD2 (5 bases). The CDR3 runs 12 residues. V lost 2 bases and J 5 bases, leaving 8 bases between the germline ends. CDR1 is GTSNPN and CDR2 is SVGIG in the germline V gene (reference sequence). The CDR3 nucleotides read TGTGCCTGGAGTCGGGGTGGAGATACGCAGTATTTT. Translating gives CAWSRGGDTQYF.

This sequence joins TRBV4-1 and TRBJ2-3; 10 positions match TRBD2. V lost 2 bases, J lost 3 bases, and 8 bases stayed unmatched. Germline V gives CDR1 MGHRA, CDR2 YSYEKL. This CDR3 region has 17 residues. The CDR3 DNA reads TGCGCCAGCAGCCAATACGCCGGGACTAGCGCGACAGATACGCAGTATTTT. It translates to CASSQYAGTSATDTQYF.

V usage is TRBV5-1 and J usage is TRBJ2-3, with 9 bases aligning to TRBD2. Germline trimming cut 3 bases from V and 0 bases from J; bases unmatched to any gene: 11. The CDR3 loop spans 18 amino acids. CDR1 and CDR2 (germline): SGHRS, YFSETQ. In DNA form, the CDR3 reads TGCGCCAGCAGCTCCTATCTAGCGGGGTCCGCTAGCACAGATACGCAGTATTTT. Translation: CASSSYLAGSASTDTQYF. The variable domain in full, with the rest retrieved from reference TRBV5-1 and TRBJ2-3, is KAGVTQTPRYLIKTRGQQVTLSCSPISGHRSVSWYQQTPGQGLQFLFEYFSETQRNKGNFPGRFSGRQFSNSRSEMNVSTLELGDSALYLCASSSYLAGSASTDTQYFGPGTRLTVL.

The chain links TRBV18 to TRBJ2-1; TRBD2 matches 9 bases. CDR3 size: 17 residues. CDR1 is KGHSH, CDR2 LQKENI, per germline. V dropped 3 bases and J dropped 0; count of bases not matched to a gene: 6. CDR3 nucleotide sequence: TGTGCCAGCTCACCCCGCGTTAGCGGGAGCTCCTACAATGAGCAGTTCTTC. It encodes CASSPRVSGSSYNEQFF.

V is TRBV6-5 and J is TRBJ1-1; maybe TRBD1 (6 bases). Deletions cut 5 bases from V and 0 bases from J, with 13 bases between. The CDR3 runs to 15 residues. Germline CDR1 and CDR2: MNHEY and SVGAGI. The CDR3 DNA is TGTGCCAGCAGTCCTCGACAGGTTATGAACACTGAAGCTTTCTTT. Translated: CASSPRQVMNTEAFF.

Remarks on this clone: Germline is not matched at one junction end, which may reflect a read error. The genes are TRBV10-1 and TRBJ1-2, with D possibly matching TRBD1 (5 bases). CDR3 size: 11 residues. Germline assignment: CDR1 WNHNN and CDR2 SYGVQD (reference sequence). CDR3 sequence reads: CASSESTGTYF. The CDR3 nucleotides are TGCGCCAGCAGTGAGTCTACCGGGACTTACTTC.

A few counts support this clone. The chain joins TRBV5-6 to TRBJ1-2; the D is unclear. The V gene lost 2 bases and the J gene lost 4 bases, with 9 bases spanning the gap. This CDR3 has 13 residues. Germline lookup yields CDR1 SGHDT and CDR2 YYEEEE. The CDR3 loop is CASSLRGSYGYTF. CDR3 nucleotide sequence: TGTGCCAGCAGCTTACGGGGAAGCTATGGCTACACCTTC.

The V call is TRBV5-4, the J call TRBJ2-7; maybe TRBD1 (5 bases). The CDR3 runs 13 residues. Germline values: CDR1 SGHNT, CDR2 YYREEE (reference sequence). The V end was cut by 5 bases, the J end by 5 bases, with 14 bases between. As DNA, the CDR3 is TGTGCCAGCAGTCGTCAGGGTGAGGACGAGCAGTACTTC. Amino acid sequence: CASSRQGEDEQYF.

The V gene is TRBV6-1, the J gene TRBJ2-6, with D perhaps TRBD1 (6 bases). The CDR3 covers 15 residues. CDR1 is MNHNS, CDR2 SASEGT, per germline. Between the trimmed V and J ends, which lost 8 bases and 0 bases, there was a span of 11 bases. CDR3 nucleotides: TGTGCCAGCGCAGGGGCCTACTCTGGGGCCAACGTCCTGACTTTC. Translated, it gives CASAGAYSGANVLTF.

CDR3 residues: CASSHPTGQGQETQYF. For the CDR3, the DNA is TGTGCCAGCAGCCACCCGACCGGACAGGGCCAAGAGACCCAGTACTTC. The chain links TRBV4-2 to TRBJ2-5; 8 nucleotides match TRBD1. Germline V gene sequence: CDR1 LGHNA, CDR2 YNFKEQ. The CDR3 loop spans 16 amino acids. The ends lost 3 bases at V and 1 base at J; junction bases unmatched: 7.

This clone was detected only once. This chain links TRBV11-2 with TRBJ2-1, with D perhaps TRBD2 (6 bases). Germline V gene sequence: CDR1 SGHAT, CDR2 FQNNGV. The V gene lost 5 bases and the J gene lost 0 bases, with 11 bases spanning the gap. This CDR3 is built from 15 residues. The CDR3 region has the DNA TGTGCCAGCAGCCTGTGGGGGGTCTCCTACAATGAGCAGTTCTTC. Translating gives CASSLWGVSYNEQFF.

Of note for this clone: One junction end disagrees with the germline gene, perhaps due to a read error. The CDR3 region is CASTEPGIHYGYPF. The CDR3 DNA is TGTGCCAGCACCGAACCGGGGATTCACTATGGCTACCCCTTC. This sequence joins TRBV6-5 and TRBJ1-2, with D unclear. Germline V CDR1 and CDR2: MNHEY, SVGAGI. The CDR3 contains 14 residues.

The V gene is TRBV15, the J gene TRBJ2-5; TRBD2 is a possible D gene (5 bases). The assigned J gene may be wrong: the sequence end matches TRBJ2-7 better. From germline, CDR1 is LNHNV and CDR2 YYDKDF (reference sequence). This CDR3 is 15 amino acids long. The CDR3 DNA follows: TGTGCCACCAGCAGAGATCTAGCAACCACCTACGAGCAGTACTTC. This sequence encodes CATSRDLATTYEQYF.

The CDR3 DNA follows: TGTGCCATCAGTGATGAGCGGGCGGGATATAGCTCCTACAATGAGCAGTTCTTC. Its translation is CAISDERAGYSSYNEQFF. The chain joins TRBV10-3 to TRBJ2-1, with a possible D match to TRBD2 (6 bases). CDR3 length: 18 residues. V shed 3 bases and J shed 0 bases, with 18 bases lying between them. Germline assignment: CDR1 ENHRY and CDR2 SYGVKD.

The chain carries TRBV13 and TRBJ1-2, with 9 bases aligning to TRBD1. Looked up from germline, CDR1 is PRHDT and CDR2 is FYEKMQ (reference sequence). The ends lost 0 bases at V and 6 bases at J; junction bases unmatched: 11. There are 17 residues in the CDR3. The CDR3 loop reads CASSLGSGNRGHDGYTF. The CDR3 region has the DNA TGTGCCAGCAGCTTAGGGTCGGGCAACAGGGGGCACGATGGCTACACCTTC.